This T cell receptor beta chain was obtained from a study of blood T cell repertoires in COVID-19. For the study at large: Sites in the United States, Italy and Spain provided acute and convalescent COVID-19 samples.

Sequenced by immunoSEQ multiplex PCR; TCRdb stores in-frame clones only, minus some. The sample consists of more than 95,000 clones, approximately 81% of them appearing once. The CDR3 loop spans 15 amino acids. CDR1 and CDR2 from the germline V gene are KGHSH and LQKENI. The V and J ends lost 3 bases and 6 bases, in that order; junction bases with no gene match: 4. The sample was peripheral blood. V and J are TRBV18 and TRBJ1-5; the match to TRBD1 covers 11 bases. The TCR sequence derives from a man in his sixties with acute or convalescent COVID-19. The CDR3 bases are TGTGCCAGCTCACCTGGGACAGGGGGATCTCAGCCCCAGCATTTT. It yields the protein CASSPGTGGSQPQHF.